These 12 T cell receptor beta chains share one sample of origin, sequenced in a study of T-cell reconstitution after alpha-beta-depleted transplantation in children. Preparation of the TCRbeta library involved a method that used unique molecular identifiers. Each CDR3 protein is one row after TCRdb ran MiXCR on the PCR reads. There are over 550,000 distinct CDR3 sequences in the sample; under 12% occur only once, and 4% to 5% lies in the top ten. This sample comprised PBMCs from the stem cell graft donor, obtained from the stem cell graft. The receptor source for this set is a human donor who donated a stem cell graft to a child with acute myeloid leukemia.

The chain couples TRBV6-1 to TRBJ2-5; 8 bases are a match to TRBD1. J gave up 4 bases and V 6 bases, and 10 bases lay outside the gene matches. Germline lookup yields CDR1 MNHNS and CDR2 SASEGT. The CDR3 contains 15 residues. The chain's CDR3 is CASSAWTGKGETQYF. The DNA for the CDR3 is TGTGCCAGCAGCGCCTGGACAGGGAAGGGAGAGACCCAGTACTTC.

This clonotype was seen repeatedly, ten times or more. This chain connects TRBV12-3 or TRBV12-4 to TRBJ2-7; 7 bases fit TRBD1. The CDR3 is 17 amino acids. The junction had 14 bases not matched to a gene; V was cut back by 3 bases and J by 3 bases. The CDR3 bases are TGTGCCAGCAGTTTGATGGGACAGATAGGTCTTAGCTACGAGCAGTACTTC. The encoded protein is CASSLMGQIGLSYEQYF.

This clonotype was counted only a few times. The V gene is TRBV15, the J gene TRBJ1-3; D may be TRBD1 (6 bases). V shed 1 base and J shed 4 bases, with 8 bases lying between them. The CDR3 runs 14 residues. Germline CDR1 reads LNHNV; CDR2 reads YYDKDF (reference sequence). CDR3 nucleotide sequence: TGTGCCACCAGCAGAGGTGGGGGCGGAAACACCATATATTTT. Amino acid sequence: CATSRGGGGNTIYF.

This clonotype was observed many times. V gene TRBV7-9 combines with J gene TRBJ2-3, with D possibly TRBD1 on 6 matching bases. The CDR3 is 14 amino acids. V shed 5 bases and J shed 3 bases, with 12 bases lying between them. Germline assignment: CDR1 SEHNR and CDR2 FQNEAQ (reference sequence). In DNA, the CDR3 is TGTGCCAGCAGCCCGGGACATACAACAGATACGCAGTATTTT. Protein: CASSPGHTTDTQYF.

This clonotype was seen a handful of times. The V and J genes are TRBV9 and TRBJ2-7; maybe TRBD1 (6 bases). V was pared by 5 bases and J by 2 bases, with 14 bases between. The CDR3 sequence is 14 residues long. Germline-derived CDR1 and CDR2 are SGDLS and YYNGEE. CDR3 region: CASSPGQFPYEQYF. DNA for the CDR3: TGTGCCAGCAGTCCCGGACAGTTCCCCTACGAGCAGTACTTC.

This clonotype was detected a few times. J is TRBJ2-7 and V is TRBV10-3; 12 bases map to TRBD2. The CDR3 runs 14 residues. V gave up 6 bases and J gave up 5 bases; unmatched junction bases: 5. CDR1 is ENHRY, CDR2 SYGVKD, per germline. CDR3 sequence (DNA): TGTGCCATCAGACTAGCGGGAGGTATTAACGAGCAGTACTTC. This encodes CAIRLAGGINEQYF.

Note on this clonotype: The missing conserved phenylalanine or tryptophan at the end of this CDR3 makes a read error likely. The rearrangement joins TRBV2 to TRBJ2-5; 10 bases are a match to TRBD2. V shed 8 bases and J 1 base; nucleotides not matched to a gene: 4. Germline V gene lookup returns CDR1 SNHLY and CDR2 FYNNEI. This CDR3 has 14 amino acids. CDR3 sequence: CASYLAGVQETQYV. CDR3 DNA: TGTGCCAGCTACCTAGCGGGAGTCCAAGAGACCCAGTACGTC.

This clonotype was counted at least ten times. The junction differs from germline at one of its ends, possibly a read error. V and J are TRBV12-3 or TRBV12-4 and TRBJ2-3, with unresolved D. This CDR3 is 11 amino acids long. The CDR3 nucleotides read TGTGCCAGCAGGTTAGGCGATACGCAGTATTTT. Translated: CASRLGDTQYF.

This chain connects TRBV7-8 to TRBJ1-2; D not certain. This CDR3 has 14 residues. CDR1 is SGHVS and CDR2 is FQNEAQ in the germline V gene. With 5 bases removed from V and 0 bases from J, the gap between germline ends came to 10 bases. CDR3 in amino acids: CASSGTTANYGYTF. DNA for the CDR3: TGTGCCAGCAGCGGTACAACAGCTAACTATGGCTACACCTTC.

The table lists this clonotype with a few counts. This CDR3 is CASSLEGISPLHF. CDR3 DNA sequence: TGTGCCAGCAGCTTAGAGGGCATTTCACCCCTCCACTTT. The chain recombines TRBV7-8 with TRBJ1-6; no definite D call. Trimming removed 1 base from V and 9 bases from J, with 7 bases in between. The CDR3 sequence is 13 residues long. CDR1 SGHVS and CDR2 FQNEAQ come from the germline V gene.

Turning to this clonotype: A read error is possible here, since a much larger clone lies one base away. The chain couples TRBV12-3 or TRBV12-4 to TRBJ2-1; 10 bases map to TRBD2. The V and J ends lost 7 bases and 8 bases, in that order; junction bases with no gene match: 8. The CDR3 covers 14 residues. The CDR3 sequence is CASIYPGTSDEQFF. CDR3 DNA: TGTGCCAGCATTTACCCCGGGACTAGCGATGAGCAGTTCTTC.

This clonotype has only a few counts. The chain uses TRBV28 and TRBJ1-1; TRBD1 aligns across 8 bases. The length of the CDR3 is 16 residues. From germline, CDR1 is MDHEN and CDR2 SYDVKM. V was pared by 5 bases and J by 3 bases, with 11 bases of the junction left unmatched. The CDR3 coding sequence is TGTGCCAGCAGTGGGGGAGAGGACAGGGAGTACACTGAAGCTTTCTTT. This translates into CASSGGEDREYTEAFF.